This T cell receptor (beta chain) stems from a study of blood T cell repertoires in COVID-19. TCRdb keeps only in-frame clones here, not all; method: immunoSEQ multiplex PCR. The table records about 480,000 clones, approximately 87% of them present only once. CDR1 SGHNT and CDR2 YYREEE come from the germline V gene (reference sequence). The CDR3 has 16 amino acids. V gave up 4 bases and J gave up 0 bases; unmatched junction bases: 5. The chain recombines TRBV5-4 with TRBJ1-3; 9 positions match TRBD1. Material for sequencing was PBMCs or T cells enriched from blood (not recorded which). The source is a woman aged 40 to 50 who had recovered from COVID-19. CDR3 sequence (DNA): TGTGCCAGCAGCCCACGGACAGGGGCCTCTGGAAACACCATATATTTT. Its translation is CASSPRTGASGNTIYF.